The source of this T cell receptor beta chain is a study of T cell responses to AZD1222 COVID-19 vaccine. General study points: Reportedly, nearly half the spike-specific TCRs target unmutated variant regions. Following two doses of AZD1222, Spike-specific TCR breadth and depth rose. Females made up more of the donors, who were largely white British, and clonal diversity may have come out too low.

Clones were sequenced by immunoSEQ multiplex PCR, and TCRdb holds only the in-frame ones, with some missing. This table has some 150,000 clones, 90% appearing once. The CDR3 runs to 14 residues. Deletions cut 3 bases from V and 5 bases from J, with 15 bases between. Per the germline V gene, CDR1 is SQVTM and CDR2 is ANQGSEA. In the case of this clone: What it recognizes is unknown.

This clonotype was obtained from an adult in good health. The chain combines TRBV29-1 with TRBJ2-3; possibly TRBD2 for D (5 bases). Here the sequenced sample was peripheral blood, taken on day 0 of AZD1222 vaccination. This CDR3 reads CSVEEAGLVDTQYF. The CDR3 DNA sequence: TGCAGCGTTGAGGAGGCGGGCCTAGTAGATACGCAGTATTTT.